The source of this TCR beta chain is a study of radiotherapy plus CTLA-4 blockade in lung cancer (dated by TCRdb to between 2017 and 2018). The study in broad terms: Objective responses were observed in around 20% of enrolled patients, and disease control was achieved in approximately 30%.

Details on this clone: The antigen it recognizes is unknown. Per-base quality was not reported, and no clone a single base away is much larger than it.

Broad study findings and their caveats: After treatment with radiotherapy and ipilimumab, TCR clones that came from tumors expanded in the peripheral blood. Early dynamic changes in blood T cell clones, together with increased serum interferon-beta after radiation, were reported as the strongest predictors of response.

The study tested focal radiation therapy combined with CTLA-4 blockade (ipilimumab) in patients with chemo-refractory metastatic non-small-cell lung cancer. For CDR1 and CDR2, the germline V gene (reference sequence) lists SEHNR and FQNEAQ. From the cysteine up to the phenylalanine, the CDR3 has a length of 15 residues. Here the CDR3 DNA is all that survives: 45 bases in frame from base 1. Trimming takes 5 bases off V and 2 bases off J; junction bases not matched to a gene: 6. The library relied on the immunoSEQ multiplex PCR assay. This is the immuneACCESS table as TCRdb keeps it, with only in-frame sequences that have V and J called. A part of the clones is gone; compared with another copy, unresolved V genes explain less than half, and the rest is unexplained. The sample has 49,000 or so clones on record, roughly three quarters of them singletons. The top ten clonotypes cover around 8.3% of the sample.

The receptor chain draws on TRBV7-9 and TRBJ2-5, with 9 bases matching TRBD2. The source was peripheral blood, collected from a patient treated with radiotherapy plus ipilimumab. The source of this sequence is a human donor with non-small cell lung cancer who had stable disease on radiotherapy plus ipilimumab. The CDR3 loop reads CASSLLAGAQETQYF. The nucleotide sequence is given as TGTGCCAGCAGCCTTTTAGCGGGGGCTCAAGAGACCCAGTACTTC.